These 9 T cell receptor beta chains came from one sample sequenced in a study of PD-1 blockade in classical Hodgkin lymphoma. Clones were read by immunoSEQ multiplex PCR, and TCRdb kept only the in-frame ones, dropping some. Counted here are 95,000 or so clones, 75% to 90% occurring once; the ten biggest clones make up 10% to 15%. Each patient's relapse followed autologous stem cell transplantation, and brentuximab vedotin exposure varied. The starting material was peripheral blood mononuclear cells (PBMCs), obtained at baseline. The receptors here all came from a human donor with classical Hodgkin lymphoma.

CDR3 residues: CASSAVTGGAPNEQFF. The CDR3 nucleotides read TGTGCCAGTAGTGCCGTGACAGGGGGCGCTCCCAATGAGCAGTTCTTC. The chain has TRBV19 and TRBJ2-1, with 10 nucleotides matching TRBD1. The CDR3 extends over 16 amino acids. The germline V gene has CDR1 LNHDA and CDR2 SQIVND (reference sequence). V gave up 5 bases and J gave up 6 bases; unmatched junction bases: 10.

The sample holds a few counts of this clone. The rearrangement links TRBV27 to TRBJ1-3; D uncertain. The CDR3 sequence is 13 residues long. From germline, CDR1 is MNHEY and CDR2 SMNVEV (reference sequence). Trimming stripped 2 bases from V and 1 base from J, with 3 bases between. The CDR3 DNA sequence: TGTGCCAGCAGTTTAGGGTCTGGAAACACCATATATTTT. It yields the protein CASSLGSGNTIYF.

The V and J genes are TRBV25-1 and TRBJ2-5, with 12 bases lining up with TRBD1. V shed 6 bases, J shed 4 bases, and the junction held 12 bases outside the gene matches. The germline V gene has CDR1 MGHDK and CDR2 SYGVNS. The CDR3 covers 17 residues. The CDR3 sequence: CASRGTGGDRGRETQYF. CDR3 DNA sequence: TGTGCCAGCAGAGGTACTGGAGGGGACAGGGGGCGAGAGACCCAGTACTTC.

The V gene is TRBV9, the J gene TRBJ2-1, with 13 bases aligning to TRBD2. The CDR3 is 15 amino acids. V was pared by 3 bases and J by 10 bases, with 7 bases of the junction left unmatched. Per germline, CDR1 SGDLS and CDR2 YYNGEE. Here the CDR3 DNA reads TGTGCCAGCAGCGGACGGACTAGCGGGAGCGACGAGCAGTTCTTC. It translates to CASSGRTSGSDEQFF.

This clone was observed once. The rearrangement joins TRBV7-2 to TRBJ2-1, with 10 positions matching TRBD2. The V and J ends lost 5 bases and 4 bases, in that order; junction bases with no gene match: 11. This CDR3 is built from 17 residues. Germline V gene data show CDR1 as SGHTA and CDR2 as FQGNSA. The CDR3 region has the DNA TGTGCCAGCAGCCAAGCTCGAGCGGGAGGGCCGTACAATGAGCAGTTCTTC. Amino acids: CASSQARAGGPYNEQFF.

The chain joins TRBV9 to TRBJ2-1; TRBD2 aligns across 13 bases. Germline loops: CDR1 SGDLS, CDR2 YYNGEE. The CDR3 is 13 residues long. Trimming cost V 0 bases and J 15 bases; bases outside gene matches: 3. The CDR3 loop reads CASSVGTSGSTFF. The CDR3 region has the DNA TGTGCCAGCAGCGTAGGGACTAGCGGGAGTACGTTCTTC.

This sequence joins TRBV5-6 and TRBJ2-7; 7 bases are a match to TRBD2. CDR3 size: 14 residues. Germline V gene data show CDR1 as SGHDT and CDR2 as YYEEEE. The V and J ends lost 0 bases and 5 bases, in that order; junction bases with no gene match: 5. CDR3 in amino acids: CASSLGEGIHEQYF. As DNA, the CDR3 is TGTGCCAGCAGCTTGGGGGAGGGAATCCACGAGCAGTACTTC.

The V call is TRBV19, the J call TRBJ2-2; D might be TRBD2 (6 bases). CDR3 length: 17 amino acids. V lost 7 bases to trimming and J lost 1 base, with 19 bases between them. From germline, CDR1 is LNHDA and CDR2 SQIVND (reference sequence). The DNA of the CDR3 is TGTGCCAGTATTGGGGTTGGGGCGGGACTGAACACCGGGGAGCTGTTTTTT. Translation: CASIGVGAGLNTGELFF.

This chain joins TRBV18 and TRBJ2-7; possible D gene TRBD1, 5 bases. Germline V CDR1 and CDR2: KGHSH, LQKENI. This CDR3 spans 13 amino acids. The ends were cut back, 3 bases at V and 5 bases at J, with 11 bases in the middle. CDR3 DNA sequence: TGTGCCAGCTCACCCTTGCTAGGGGACGAGCAGTACTTC. Its protein product is CASSPLLGDEQYF.